This T cell receptor (beta chain) was captured in a study of blood T cell repertoires in COVID-19 (dated by TCRdb to 2020 to 2022). Background on the whole study: Samples covering the acute and convalescent phases of COVID-19 were provided by collaborators in the United States, Italy and Spain. The prospective study material was composed of cDNA or gDNA derived from T cells, B-cell-depleted T cells, or PBMCs. The dataset comprised deeply sampled blood TCRbeta repertoires from subjects exposed to, actively infected with, or recovered from COVID-19. The repertoires were made available in a free public database intended to serve as a resource for research on the immune response to SARS-CoV-2. The samples were drawn from the first 160 participants of the ongoing ImmuneRACE study and from 1,254 subjects provided by 6 global collaborators. A de-identified subject ID, COVID-19 status, age in years and sex were almost always included in the sample metadata. Where available, HLA class I and class II types were obtained from metadata supplied by the sample provider rather than from assay-based typing. Beyond this particular receptor, the publication reports: How much clinical and demographic metadata was included differed by source and by participant, and the metadata was provided uncurated.

As to this clone: Its cognate antigen has yet to be identified. The record has no base qualities; no much larger clone is one base away.

Participants in the prospective study were enrolled through a virtual design, were aged about 18 to 100 years, and lived in some 24 United States geographic areas. Cohort assignment in the prospective study relied on participant-reported clinical history from a screening survey and a study questionnaire. Exposed participants had been in contact, within 2 weeks of entering the study, with a person who had a PCR-confirmed or clinician-diagnosed case of COVID-19. Mobile phlebotomists in the prospective study collected whole blood, serum and a nasopharyngeal or oropharyngeal swab from every participant. Over a roughly 2-month period, participants in the prospective study had the option of providing additional blood draws and questionnaires. Before DNA extraction, blood samples from the prospective study were shipped at room temperature or frozen. TCRbeta CDR3 regions were amplified from genomic DNA using the immunoSEQ Assay, a bias-controlled multiplex PCR. In the authors' own workflow: The number of nucleated cells in each sample was estimated from the amplification of reference gene primers within the assay. Sequence reads were collapsed and filtered to measure the absolute abundance of every unique TCRbeta CDR3 rearrangement. Productive Simpson clonality was computed per sample as the square root of Simpson's diversity index over productive rearrangements. TCRdb holds this immuneACCESS table with in-frame rearrangements only. Some clones are missing; in checked studies, unresolved V genes explain under half, and the rest has no known cause. V and J calls and clone size follow that table, whereas D and trimming were derived from the DNA. Recorded for this sample are roughly 240,000 clones; roughly four fifths of them occurred a single time. The ten largest clones capture 3.6% of the sample.

Sequencing was performed on PBMCs or T cells enriched from blood (not recorded which). This TCR was recovered from a middle-aged woman who had been exposed to COVID-19.

At the DNA level, the sequence is TGTGCCACCAGTGATTTATCGGGGAATGGCTACACCTTC. The encoded protein is CATSDLSGNGYTF. This chain is built from TRBV24-1 and TRBJ1-2; no D gene is confidently identified. The CDR3 runs 13 amino acids, cysteine and phenylalanine included. Only the CDR3 part of the read is kept: 39 bases, read in frame from the first base. V lost 1 base and J lost 6 bases; the stretch between them is 8 bases long. According to the germline V gene, CDR1 reads KGHDR and CDR2 reads SFDVKD.